This T cell receptor (beta chain) was recorded in a study of blood T cell repertoires in COVID-19. The overall study: From T cells, B-cell-depleted T cells, or PBMCs came the material, which was cDNA or gDNA.

With V trimmed by 4 bases and J by 6 bases, 12 bases remained unmatched. The CDR3 runs 16 residues. Germline V CDR1 and CDR2: SGHNT, YYREEE (reference sequence). Measured with immunoSEQ multiplex PCR; TCRdb has only the in-frame clones, and not every one. The sample has some 140,000 clones, roughly three quarters seen once. The clonotype comes from a woman in her 70s with COVID-19, enrolled during active disease. The genes are TRBV5-4 and TRBJ2-1; 8 bases are shared with TRBD2. The sample was peripheral blood. The CDR3 DNA is TGTGCCAGCAGCCCCCCGGTGGCGGGGGGTACCAATGAGCAGTTCTTC. This encodes CASSPPVAGGTNEQFF.